This paragraph covers one TCR beta chain sequence. Antigen unknown. This specimen comes from a study of cytomegalovirus exposure and HLA in healthy donors. General observations from the study: The authors enumerated over 150 TCR beta chains as linked to cytomegalovirus. TCR beta sequences reportedly predicted most subjects' HLA-A and HLA-B alleles accurately. CMV antigen specificity was confirmed in vitro for a few CMV-associated chains.

PCR involved 60 Vbeta and 13 Jbeta primers. TCRdb's table, derived via immunoSEQ multiplex PCR, lists solely in-frame clones and lacks some. Of around 240,000 clones in the sample, roughly 82% were seen once. This CDR3 is 14 amino acids long. Germline-derived CDR1 and CDR2 are MGHDK and SYGVNS. The trim removed 8 bases at V and 0 bases at J, leaving 6 bases unmatched. The TCR was taken from a woman aged 35 to 49 in good health and CMV-seropositive. The sequenced sample consisted of PBMCs. The V gene is TRBV25-1, the J gene TRBJ1-1; 7 positions agree with TRBD1. Written as DNA, the CDR3 is TGTGCCAGCGTACTAGGGGGCCTGAACACTGAAGCTTTCTTT. Protein sequence: CASVLGGLNTEAFF.